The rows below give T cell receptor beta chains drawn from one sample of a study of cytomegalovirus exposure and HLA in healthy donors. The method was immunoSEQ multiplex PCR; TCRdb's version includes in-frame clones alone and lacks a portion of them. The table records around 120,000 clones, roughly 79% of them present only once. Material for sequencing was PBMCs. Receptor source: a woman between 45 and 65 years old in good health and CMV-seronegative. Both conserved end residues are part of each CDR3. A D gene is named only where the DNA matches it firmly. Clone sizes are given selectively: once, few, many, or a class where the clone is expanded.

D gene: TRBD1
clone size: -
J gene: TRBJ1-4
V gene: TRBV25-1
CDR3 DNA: TGTGCCAGCAGTGAATGGGACAGGGGGCGAGAAAAACTGTTTTTT
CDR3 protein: CASSEWDRGREKLFF

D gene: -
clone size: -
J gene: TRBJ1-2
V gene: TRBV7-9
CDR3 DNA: TGTTCCAGCAGCTTTAGCCTGTCTGGCTACACCTTC
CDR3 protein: CSSSFSLSGYTF

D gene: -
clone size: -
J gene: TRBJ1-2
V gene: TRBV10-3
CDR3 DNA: TGTGCCATCAGATCGACAGATTCGAACTATGGCTACACCTTC
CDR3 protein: CAIRSTDSNYGYTF

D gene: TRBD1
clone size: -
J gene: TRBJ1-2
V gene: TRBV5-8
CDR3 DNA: TGTGCCAGCAGCTTGGCCGGGACAGGGCGCGATGGCTACACCTTC
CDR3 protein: CASSLAGTGRDGYTF

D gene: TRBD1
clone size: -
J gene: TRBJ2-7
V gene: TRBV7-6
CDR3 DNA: TGTGCCAGCAGCCCCGGGACAGGGTTTGGCTACGAGCAGTACTTC
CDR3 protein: CASSPGTGFGYEQYF

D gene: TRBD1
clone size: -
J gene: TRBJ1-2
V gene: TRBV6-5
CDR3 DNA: TGTGCCAGCAGTTACACAACAGGGGAAGGCTACACCTTC
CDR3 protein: CASSYTTGEGYTF

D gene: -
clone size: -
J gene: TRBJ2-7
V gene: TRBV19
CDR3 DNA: TGTGCCAGTAGTATAGCTGGAGCTACCTACGAGCAGTACTTC
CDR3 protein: CASSIAGATYEQYF

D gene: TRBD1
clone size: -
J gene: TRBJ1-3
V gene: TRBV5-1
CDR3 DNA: TGCGCCAGCAGCGCTTTGAGTACAGGGGTAGGGAACACCATATATTTT
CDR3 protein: CASSALSTGVGNTIYF

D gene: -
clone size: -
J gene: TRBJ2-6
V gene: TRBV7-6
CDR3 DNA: TGTGCCAGCAGCTCCATTTTCTCTGGGGCCAACGTCCTGACTTTC
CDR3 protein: CASSSIFSGANVLTF

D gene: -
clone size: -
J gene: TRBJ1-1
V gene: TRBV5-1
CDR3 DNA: TGCGCCAGCAGCGAGAAGGCCCCCGGAGGGATGAACACTGAAGCTTTCTTT
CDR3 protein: CASSEKAPGGMNTEAFF

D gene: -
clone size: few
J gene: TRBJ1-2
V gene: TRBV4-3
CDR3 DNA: TGCGCCAGCAGCCAAGACCGGGGGGGGAGTGGCTACACCTTC
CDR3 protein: CASSQDRGGSGYTF

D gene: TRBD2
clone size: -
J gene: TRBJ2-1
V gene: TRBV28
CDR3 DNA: TGTGCCAGCACCCTGACTAGCGGGAGCCCCAATGAGCAGTTCTTC
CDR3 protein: CASTLTSGSPNEQFF

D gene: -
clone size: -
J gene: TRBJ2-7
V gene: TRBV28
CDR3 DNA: TGTGCCAGCAGTTCACCGGCGGGACGGCTGTACGAGCAGTACTTC
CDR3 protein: CASSSPAGRLYEQYF

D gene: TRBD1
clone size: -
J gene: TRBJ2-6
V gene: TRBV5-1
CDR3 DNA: TGCGCCAGCAGCGAGGGACAGTACTCTGGGGCCAACGTCCTGACTTTC
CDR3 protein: CASSEGQYSGANVLTF

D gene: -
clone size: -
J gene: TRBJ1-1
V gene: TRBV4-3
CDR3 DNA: TGCGCCAGCAGCCAAGATACGGGGGTCACTGAAGCTTTCTTT
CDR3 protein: CASSQDTGVTEAFF

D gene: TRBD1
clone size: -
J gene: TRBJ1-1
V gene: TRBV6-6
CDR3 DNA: TGTGCCAGCAGACTCGACAGGGCTTCTAACACTGAAGCTTTCTTT
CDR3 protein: CASRLDRASNTEAFF

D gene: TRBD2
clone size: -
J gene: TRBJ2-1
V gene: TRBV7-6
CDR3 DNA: TGTGCCAGCAGCTCCACGGGTAGCGGGAGGGCAAGGTACAATGAGCAGTTCTTC
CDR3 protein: CASSSTGSGRARYNEQFF

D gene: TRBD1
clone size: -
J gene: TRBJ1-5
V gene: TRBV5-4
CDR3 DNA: TGCGCCAGCAGCCAAAGACAGGGCTGGCAGCCCCAGCATTTT
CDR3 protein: CASSQRQGWQPQHF

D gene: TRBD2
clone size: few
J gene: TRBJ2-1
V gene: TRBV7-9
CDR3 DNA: TGTGCCAGCAGCGGACCGGGACTAGCGGGAGGTTGGTCCTACAATGAGCAGTTCTTC
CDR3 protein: CASSGPGLAGGWSYNEQFF

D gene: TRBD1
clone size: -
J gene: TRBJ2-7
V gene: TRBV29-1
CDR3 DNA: TGCAGCGTTGAAGCACGGGACAGGGGTAACGAGCAGTACTTC
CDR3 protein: CSVEARDRGNEQYF

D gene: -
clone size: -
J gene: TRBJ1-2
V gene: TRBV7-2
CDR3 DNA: TGTGCCAGCAGCTCCCCCGTTAACTATGGCTACACCTTC
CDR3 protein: CASSSPVNYGYTF

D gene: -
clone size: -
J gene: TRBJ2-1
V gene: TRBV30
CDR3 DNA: TGTGCCTGGAAATTGCAGGGGACCTACAATGAGCAGTTCTTC
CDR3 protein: CAWKLQGTYNEQFF

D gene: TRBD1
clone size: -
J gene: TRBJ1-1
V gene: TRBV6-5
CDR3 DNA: TGTGCCAGCAGTTACTCTACACAGGGGGTCAAGACTGAAGCTTTCTTT
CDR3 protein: CASSYSTQGVKTEAFF

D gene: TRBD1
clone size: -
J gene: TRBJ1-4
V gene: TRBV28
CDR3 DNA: TGTGCCAGCAGTCCTACCCAGGGGGCAGGTGGTGAAAAACTGTTTTTT
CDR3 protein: CASSPTQGAGGEKLFF

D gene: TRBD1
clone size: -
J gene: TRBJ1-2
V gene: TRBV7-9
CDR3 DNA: TGTGCCAGCAGCCTGGGACAGGGATTGGGTGGCTACACCTTC
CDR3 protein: CASSLGQGLGGYTF

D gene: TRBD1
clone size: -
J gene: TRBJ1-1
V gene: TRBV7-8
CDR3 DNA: TGTGCCAGCAGCGCAGGGACAGCCGAAGCTTTCTTT
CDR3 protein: CASSAGTAEAFF

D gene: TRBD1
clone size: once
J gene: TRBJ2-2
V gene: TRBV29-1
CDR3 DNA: TGCAGCGGCGGGGACAGGGTAGGGAACGGGGAGCTGTTTTTT
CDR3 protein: CSGGDRVGNGELFF

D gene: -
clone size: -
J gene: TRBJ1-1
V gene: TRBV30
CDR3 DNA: TGTGCCTGGAGTCTGGACAGCCCTGAAGCTTTCTTT
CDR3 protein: CAWSLDSPEAFF

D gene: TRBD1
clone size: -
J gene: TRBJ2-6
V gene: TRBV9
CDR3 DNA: TGTGCCAGCAGCGTAGATCTGGGACAGGGAGTCCCCTCTGGGGCCAACGTCCTGACTTTC
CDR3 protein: CASSVDLGQGVPSGANVLTF

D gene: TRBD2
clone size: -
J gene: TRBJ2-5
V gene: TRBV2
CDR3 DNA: TGTGCCAGCAGTGGTCTAGCGGGAGCCCGGGGGGAGACCCAGTACTTC
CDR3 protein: CASSGLAGARGETQYF

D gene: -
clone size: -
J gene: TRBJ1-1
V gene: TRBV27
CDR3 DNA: TGTGCCAGCAGCCTCTGGGGGCGTGACACTGAAGCTTTCTTT
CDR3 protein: CASSLWGRDTEAFF

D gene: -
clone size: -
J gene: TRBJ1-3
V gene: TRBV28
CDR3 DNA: TGTGCCAGCAGTGGCCCACAGTCTGGAAACACCATATATTTT
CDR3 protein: CASSGPQSGNTIYF

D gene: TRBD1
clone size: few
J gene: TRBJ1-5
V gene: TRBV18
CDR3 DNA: TGTGCCAGCTCACCGGGACAGGGGGCTGGTCAGCCCCAGCATTTT
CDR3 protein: CASSPGQGAGQPQHF

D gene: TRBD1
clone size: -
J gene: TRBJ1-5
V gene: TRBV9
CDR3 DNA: TGTGCCAGCAGCGTACTCCGTCCAGGGGGCTCGAGCAATCAGCCCCAGCATTTT
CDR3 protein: CASSVLRPGGSSNQPQHF

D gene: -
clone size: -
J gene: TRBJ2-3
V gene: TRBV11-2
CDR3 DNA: TGTGCCAGCAGCGAGTTTCAACTAGCAGATACGCAGTATTTT
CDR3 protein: CASSEFQLADTQYF

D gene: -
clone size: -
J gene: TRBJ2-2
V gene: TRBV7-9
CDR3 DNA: TGTGCCAGCAGCTTAGGTGGGCTCAGGAAGAACGGGGAGCTGTTTTTT
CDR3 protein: CASSLGGLRKNGELFF

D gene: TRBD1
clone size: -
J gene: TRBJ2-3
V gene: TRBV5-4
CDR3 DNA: TGTGCCAGCAGCTCCCGGGACAGGGACACAGATACGCAGTATTTT
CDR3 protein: CASSSRDRDTDTQYF

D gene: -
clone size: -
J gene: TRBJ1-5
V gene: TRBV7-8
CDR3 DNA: TGTGCCAGCAGCTTCGATGCCCCAGGGGCCAATCAGCCCCAGCATTTT
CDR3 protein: CASSFDAPGANQPQHF

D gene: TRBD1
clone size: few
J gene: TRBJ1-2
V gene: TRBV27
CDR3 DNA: TGTGCCAGCAGTTCTGGGACAGGGCTTTATGGCTACACCTTC
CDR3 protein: CASSSGTGLYGYTF

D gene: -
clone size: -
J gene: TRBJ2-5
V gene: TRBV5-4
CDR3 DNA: TGTGCCAGCAGCTCCCCGACAGTAATGGCCCAGTACTTC
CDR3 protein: CASSSPTVMAQYF

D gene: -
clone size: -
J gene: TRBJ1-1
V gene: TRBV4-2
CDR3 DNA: TGTGCCAGCAGCCAAGCCGGTGCCAAGAACACTGAAGCTTTCTTT
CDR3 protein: CASSQAGAKNTEAFF

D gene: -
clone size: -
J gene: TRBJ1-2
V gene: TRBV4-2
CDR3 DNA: TGTGCCAGCAGCCCAAAAGGGGGATTTGGCCATGGCTACACCTTC
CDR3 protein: CASSPKGGFGHGYTF

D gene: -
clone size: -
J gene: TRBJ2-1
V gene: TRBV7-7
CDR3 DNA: TGTGCTAGCAGCTCCCTCGGGGACAACTCCTACAATGAGCAGTTCTTC
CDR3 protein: CASSSLGDNSYNEQFF

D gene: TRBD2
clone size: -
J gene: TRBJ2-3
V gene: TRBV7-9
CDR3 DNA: TGTGCCAGCAGCCCCTCGGTGCGACTAGCGGATACAGATACGCAGTATTTT
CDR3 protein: CASSPSVRLADTDTQYF

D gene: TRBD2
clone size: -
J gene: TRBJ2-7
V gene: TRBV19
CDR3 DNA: TGTGCCAGTAGTGTGGATTCTAGCGGGAGCTCCTACGAGCAGTACTTC
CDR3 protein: CASSVDSSGSSYEQYF

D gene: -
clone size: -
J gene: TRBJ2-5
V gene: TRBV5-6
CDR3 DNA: TGTGCCAGCAGCAAAGTAACTGATAATTCTTTCGGGGGCCAAGAGACCCAGTACTTC
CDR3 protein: CASSKVTDNSFGGQETQYF

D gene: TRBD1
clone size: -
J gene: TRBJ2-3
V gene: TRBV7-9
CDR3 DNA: TGTGCCAGCAGCGCGGGCCCCGCGGACAGGGTGGTAGCCACAGATACGCAGTATTTT
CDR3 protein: CASSAGPADRVVATDTQYF